This T cell receptor (beta chain) was found in a study of blood T cell repertoires in COVID-19. The CDR3 loop spans 14 amino acids. V was pared by 0 bases and J by 0 bases, with 4 bases between. From germline, CDR1 is SGDLS and CDR2 YYNGEE. The table came from immunoSEQ multiplex PCR; TCRdb's copy has only in-frame clones and leaves some out. The data show some 200,000 clones, approximately 90% seen once. This rearrangement joins TRBV9 to TRBJ1-5; the D is unclear. Source material: peripheral blood. The TCR was taken from a man older than 75 with acute or convalescent COVID-19. The CDR3 region has the DNA TGTGCCAGCAGCGTAGAGCGTAGCAATCAGCCCCAGCATTTT. This codes for CASSVERSNQPQHF.